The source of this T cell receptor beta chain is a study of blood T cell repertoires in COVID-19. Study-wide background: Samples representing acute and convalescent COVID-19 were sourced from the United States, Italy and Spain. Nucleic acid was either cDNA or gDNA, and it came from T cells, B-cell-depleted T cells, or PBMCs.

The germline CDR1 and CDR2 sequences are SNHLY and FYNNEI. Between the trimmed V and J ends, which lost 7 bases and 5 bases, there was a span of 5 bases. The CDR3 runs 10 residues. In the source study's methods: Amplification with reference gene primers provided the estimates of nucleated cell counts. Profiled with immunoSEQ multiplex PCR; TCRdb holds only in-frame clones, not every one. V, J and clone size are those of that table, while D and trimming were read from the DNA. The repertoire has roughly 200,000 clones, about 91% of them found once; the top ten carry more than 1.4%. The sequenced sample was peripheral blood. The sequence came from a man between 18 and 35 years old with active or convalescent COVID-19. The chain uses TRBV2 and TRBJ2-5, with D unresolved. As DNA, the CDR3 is TGTGCCAGCATCATGGAGACCCAGTACTTC. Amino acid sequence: CASIMETQYF.